Listed below are T cell receptor beta chains from one sample, sequenced in a study of beta chain features in type 1 diabetes. The repertoire was sequenced with immunoSEQ multiplex PCR; TCRdb's copy has only in-frame clones and lacks some. The sample consists of hundreds of thousands of clones, 30% of them appearing once. The material sequenced was naive CD4+ T cells from blood. These TCRs come from a man aged 18 to 35 in good health. The conserved cysteine and the conserved F or W are not part of the CDR3 here. D genes are given only for firm matches. A row's size may be missing; if present it is once, few, many or a size class.

j_call d_call v_call clone_size cdr3_aa
TRBJ2-1 . TRBV30 few AWAAGLGEQF
TRBJ2-1 . TRBV5-4 few ASTSSLTGYGEQF
TRBJ2-1 . TRBV29-1 . SVARLPGVTYNEQF
TRBJ2-7 . TRBV10-3 few ATSEGVAYEQY
TRBJ2-7 . TRBV27 many ASSLKEPGYEQY
TRBJ2-7 . TRBV6-4 few ATRLPLGD
TRBJ2-7 TRBD2 TRBV7-9 . ASSFLAGGPTEQY
TRBJ1-2 . TRBV4-3 . ASSQDLSGLGSGYGYT
TRBJ1-1 . TRBV7-3 . ASSLYRSEAF
TRBJ1-5 TRBD1 TRBV4-1 . ASSLIFGTGKGRSNQPQH
TRBJ2-7 . TRBV7-2 . ASSLAGTAMYEQY
TRBJ1-1 . TRBV23-1 . ASSQKAPNTEAF
TRBJ2-1 . TRBV4-3 . ASSQEGRNYNEQF
TRBJ2-7 . TRBV5-1 . ASRVGAHEQY
TRBJ2-5 . TRBV6-5 . ASSRSRTGGGTQY
TRBJ1-5 . TRBV19 few ASSIPGTRGQPQH
TRBJ2-1 TRBD1 TRBV25-1 few ASSENRGQRSYNEQF
TRBJ2-5 . TRBV9 few ASSVLGTVQETQY
TRBJ1-2 . TRBV30 few AWSVSAHGYGYT
TRBJ2-1 TRBD2 TRBV5-1 few ASSPGLADHLEQF
TRBJ2-6 . TRBV7-9 few ASSFESAGRVSGANVLT
TRBJ2-2 . TRBV19 . ASSIAGVNTGELF
TRBJ2-1 TRBD2 TRBV7-2 . ASSLRTSGSHEQF
TRBJ2-1 . TRBV18 few ASSPQGSYEQF
TRBJ2-5 TRBD1 TRBV7-2 . ASSKGQGGRETQY
TRBJ2-1 . TRBV28 . ASSFPGLGEEQF
TRBJ2-7 . TRBV29-1 . SVASPPSEQY
TRBJ2-1 TRBD2 TRBV28 . ASSLPTGTNYYNEQF
TRBJ2-1 TRBD1 TRBV30 . ASGGDLYNEQF
TRBJ2-3 . TRBV11-1 . ASRTVTTDTQY
TRBJ2-2 TRBD2 TRBV7-2 few ASSITGTSVTGELF
TRBJ2-7 TRBD1 TRBV29-1 few SVVRDRANEQY
TRBJ1-2 . TRBV7-9 few ASSSLQGYYGYT
TRBJ2-2 TRBD2 TRBV7-8 . ASSLQRDPTGELF
TRBJ2-7 . TRBV6-6 . ASSYLSGYEQY
TRBJ2-3 . TRBV5-1 . ASSSGAGDTQY
TRBJ2-1 . TRBV30 few AWSADSYNEQF
TRBJ2-3 . TRBV30 . AWSGTFVGEGTQY
TRBJ2-1 . TRBV7-9 few ATHARGEF
TRBJ2-1 . TRBV7-6 . ASSLWGNEQF
TRBJ1-3 . TRBV7-3 few ASSSGNTIY
TRBJ2-7 . TRBV20-1 . SAFLIYEQY
TRBJ2-1 . TRBV30 . AWSVGQGSYNEQF
TRBJ2-1 . TRBV18 few ASSLWRGSNEQF
. . TRBV29-1 . SVLGPGDEQY